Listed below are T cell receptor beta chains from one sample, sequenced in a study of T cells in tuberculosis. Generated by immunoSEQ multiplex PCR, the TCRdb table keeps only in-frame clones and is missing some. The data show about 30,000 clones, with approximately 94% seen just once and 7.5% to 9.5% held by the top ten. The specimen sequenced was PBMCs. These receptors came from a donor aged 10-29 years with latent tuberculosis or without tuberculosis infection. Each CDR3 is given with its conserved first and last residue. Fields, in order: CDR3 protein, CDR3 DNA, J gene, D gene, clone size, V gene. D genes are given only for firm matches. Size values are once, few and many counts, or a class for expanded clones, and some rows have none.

CDR3 protein: CASSQRGLHRVMDTEAFF
CDR3 DNA: TGCGCCAGCAGCCAGAGGGGGCTACACAGGGTTATGGACACTGAAGCTTTCTTT
J gene: TRBJ1-1
D gene: TRBD1
clone size: -
V gene: TRBV4-3

CDR3 protein: CAIGTAGGVTDTQYF
CDR3 DNA: TGTGCCATCGGGACAGCGGGAGGTGTCACAGATACGCAGTATTTT
J gene: TRBJ2-3
D gene: TRBD2
clone size: -
V gene: TRBV10-3

CDR3 protein: CASSLHPGTGTTEAFF
CDR3 DNA: TGCGCCAGCAGCCTTCATCCGGGGACAGGGACCACTGAAGCTTTCTTT
J gene: TRBJ1-1
D gene: TRBD1
clone size: -
V gene: TRBV4-1

CDR3 protein: CASSEDRSYGYTF
CDR3 DNA: TGTGCCAGCAGTGAAGACAGGAGCTATGGCTACACCTTC
J gene: TRBJ1-2
D gene: -
clone size: -
V gene: TRBV2

CDR3 protein: CASSPVQGQNYGYTF
CDR3 DNA: TGTGCCAGCAGTCCCGTCCAGGGACAGAACTATGGCTACACCTTC
J gene: TRBJ1-2
D gene: TRBD1
clone size: -
V gene: TRBV27

CDR3 protein: CASSETGRTVDGYTF
CDR3 DNA: TGTGCCAGCAGTGAGACGGGAAGGACAGTTGATGGCTACACCTTC
J gene: TRBJ1-2
D gene: -
clone size: -
V gene: TRBV2

CDR3 protein: CASRRQGRAFF
CDR3 DNA: TGTGCCAGCAGGAGACAGGGAAGGGCTTTCTTT
J gene: TRBJ1-1
D gene: TRBD1
clone size: -
V gene: TRBV27

CDR3 protein: CASSLGRPPYEQYF
CDR3 DNA: TGCGCCAGCAGCTTGGGGAGACCGCCATACGAGCAGTACTTC
J gene: TRBJ2-7
D gene: -
clone size: -
V gene: TRBV5-1

CDR3 protein: CASSIKTSGFYEQYF
CDR3 DNA: TGTGCCAGTAGTATTAAAACTAGCGGATTTTACGAGCAGTACTTC
J gene: TRBJ2-7
D gene: TRBD2
clone size: -
V gene: TRBV19

CDR3 protein: CALLDRGRNGELFF
CDR3 DNA: TGTGCCCTCCTAGACAGGGGGCGGAACGGGGAGCTGTTTTTT
J gene: TRBJ2-2
D gene: TRBD1
clone size: -
V gene: TRBV30

CDR3 protein: CASSEGGNQPQHF
CDR3 DNA: TGTGCCAGCAGTGAGGGAGGCAATCAGCCCCAGCATTTT
J gene: TRBJ1-5
D gene: -
clone size: -
V gene: TRBV6-1

CDR3 protein: CASSLRTGDVREQYF
CDR3 DNA: TGCGCCAGCAGCTTAAGGACGGGGGACGTTAGGGAGCAGTACTTC
J gene: TRBJ2-7
D gene: -
clone size: -
V gene: TRBV5-1

CDR3 protein: CASSITGGEQFF
CDR3 DNA: TGCGCCAGCAGCATAACAGGGGGTGAGCAGTTCTTC
J gene: TRBJ2-1
D gene: TRBD1
clone size: once
V gene: TRBV5-1

CDR3 protein: CASSYGAWQTEAFF
CDR3 DNA: TGTGCCAGCAGTTACGGGGCGTGGCAGACTGAAGCTTTCTTT
J gene: TRBJ1-1
D gene: -
clone size: -
V gene: TRBV6-5

CDR3 protein: CASSLTGTGGHEQYF
CDR3 DNA: TGTGCCAGCAGCCTTACCGGGACAGGGGGCCACGAGCAGTACTTC
J gene: TRBJ2-7
D gene: TRBD1
clone size: -
V gene: TRBV4-2

CDR3 protein: CASSELEGGITDTQYF
CDR3 DNA: TGTGCCAGCAGTGAGTTAGAGGGAGGCATCACAGATACGCAGTATTTT
J gene: TRBJ2-3
D gene: -
clone size: -
V gene: TRBV2

CDR3 protein: CASTLRGGLAGSTDTQYF
CDR3 DNA: TGTGCCAGCACCCTAAGGGGTGGACTAGCGGGAAGCACAGATACGCAGTATTTT
J gene: TRBJ2-3
D gene: TRBD2
clone size: -
V gene: TRBV7-9

CDR3 protein: CATNVAGPEAFF
CDR3 DNA: TGTGCCACCAACGTTGCGGGACCAGAAGCTTTCTTT
J gene: TRBJ1-1
D gene: -
clone size: -
V gene: TRBV7-9

CDR3 protein: CASSEQGLGPNEQFF
CDR3 DNA: TGCGCCAGCAGTGAGCAGGGACTAGGCCCGAATGAGCAGTTCTTC
J gene: TRBJ2-1
D gene: TRBD2
clone size: -
V gene: TRBV10-2

CDR3 protein: CASSAEGTEAFF
CDR3 DNA: TGCGCCAGCAGCGCGGAGGGCACTGAAGCTTTCTTT
J gene: TRBJ1-1
D gene: -
clone size: -
V gene: TRBV10-1

CDR3 protein: CASSLPDFEAFF
CDR3 DNA: TGTGCCAGCAGTTTACCCGACTTTGAAGCTTTCTTT
J gene: TRBJ1-1
D gene: -
clone size: -
V gene: TRBV28

CDR3 protein: CASSLWGGGTATNEKLFF
CDR3 DNA: TGTGCCAGCAGTTTATGGGGTGGGGGGACGGCAACTAATGAAAAACTGTTTTTT
J gene: TRBJ1-4
D gene: -
clone size: once
V gene: TRBV28

CDR3 protein: CASRRGTTSTDTQYF
CDR3 DNA: TGTGCCAGCAGACGCGGGACCACTAGCACAGATACGCAGTATTTT
J gene: TRBJ2-3
D gene: -
clone size: -
V gene: TRBV6-5

CDR3 protein: CASSSFREDGYTF
CDR3 DNA: TGTGCCAGCAGCTCCTTCAGGGAAGACGGCTACACCTTC
J gene: TRBJ1-2
D gene: -
clone size: -
V gene: TRBV9

CDR3 protein: CASSIRRNQPQHF
CDR3 DNA: TGTGCCAGTAGTATCAGGCGCAATCAGCCCCAGCATTTT
J gene: TRBJ1-5
D gene: -
clone size: -
V gene: TRBV19

CDR3 protein: CASSHGTVYNEQFF
CDR3 DNA: TGTGCCAGCAGCCATGGGACAGTTTACAATGAGCAGTTCTTC
J gene: TRBJ2-1
D gene: TRBD1
clone size: -
V gene: TRBV14

CDR3 protein: CAWSVTDADTQYF
CDR3 DNA: TGTGCCTGGAGTGTAACAGACGCAGATACGCAGTATTTT
J gene: TRBJ2-3
D gene: -
clone size: few
V gene: TRBV30

CDR3 protein: CASSILGPSSLTFF
CDR3 DNA: TGTGCCAGTAGTATCTTGGGGCCCAGTAGCTTGACTTTCTTT
J gene: TRBJ1-1
D gene: -
clone size: -
V gene: TRBV19

CDR3 protein: CASSSIGTGELFF
CDR3 DNA: TGTGCCAGTAGCTCGATCGGCACCGGGGAGCTGTTTTTT
J gene: TRBJ2-2
D gene: -
clone size: -
V gene: TRBV19

CDR3 protein: CSVQLAGPYEQYF
CDR3 DNA: TGCAGCGTCCAACTAGCGGGACCCTACGAGCAGTACTTC
J gene: TRBJ2-7
D gene: TRBD2
clone size: -
V gene: TRBV29-1

CDR3 protein: CASSRERGALRSEAFF
CDR3 DNA: TGTGCCAGCAGCCGAGAGCGGGGGGCCCTCCGTTCTGAAGCTTTCTTT
J gene: TRBJ1-1
D gene: -
clone size: -
V gene: TRBV14

CDR3 protein: CASTPFLRGPSYSNQPQHF
CDR3 DNA: TGCGCCAGCACACCCTTCCTCAGGGGCCCCTCGTATAGCAATCAGCCCCAGCATTTT
J gene: TRBJ1-5
D gene: -
clone size: -
V gene: TRBV5-1

CDR3 protein: CASSQPSMRRSSYNEQFF
CDR3 DNA: TGCGCCAGCAGCCAACCCTCTATGCGGAGGAGCTCCTACAATGAGCAGTTCTTC
J gene: TRBJ2-1
D gene: -
clone size: -
V gene: TRBV4-1

CDR3 protein: CAISESWRGDYGYTF
CDR3 DNA: TGTGCCATCAGTGAGTCGTGGAGGGGCGACTATGGCTACACCTTC
J gene: TRBJ1-2
D gene: -
clone size: -
V gene: TRBV10-3

CDR3 protein: CASSHGGLNTQYF
CDR3 DNA: TGTGCCAGCAGCCACGGAGGGCTCAATACGCAGTATTTT
J gene: TRBJ2-3
D gene: -
clone size: -
V gene: TRBV7-2

CDR3 protein: CASSELLFGGNTIYF
CDR3 DNA: TGTGCCAGCAGTGAACTTTTATTCGGTGGAAACACCATATATTTT
J gene: TRBJ1-3
D gene: -
clone size: -
V gene: TRBV6-1

CDR3 protein: CSVDPYTEAFF
CDR3 DNA: TGCAGCGTTGACCCATACACTGAAGCTTTCTTT
J gene: TRBJ1-1
D gene: -
clone size: -
V gene: TRBV29-1

CDR3 protein: CASSADRRGTDTQYF
CDR3 DNA: TGTGCCAGCAGTGCGGACAGGCGCGGCACAGATACGCAGTATTTT
J gene: TRBJ2-3
D gene: TRBD1
clone size: -
V gene: TRBV6-1

CDR3 protein: CASSLVHDRAGYTF
CDR3 DNA: TGTGCCAGCAGCTTGGTTCATGACAGGGCTGGCTACACCTTC
J gene: TRBJ1-2
D gene: TRBD1
clone size: -
V gene: TRBV5-6

CDR3 protein: CASTFDRGIDEQFF
CDR3 DNA: TGTGCCAGCACCTTTGACAGGGGAATCGATGAGCAGTTCTTC
J gene: TRBJ2-1
D gene: TRBD1
clone size: -
V gene: TRBV5-6

CDR3 protein: CASSEGLPSEGYEQYF
CDR3 DNA: TGTGCCAGCAGTGAGGGACTCCCAAGCGAAGGGTACGAGCAGTACTTC
J gene: TRBJ2-7
D gene: -
clone size: -
V gene: TRBV6-1

CDR3 protein: CAIRPGQGAGQPQHF
CDR3 DNA: TGTGCCATCAGGCCGGGACAGGGGGCCGGTCAGCCCCAGCATTTT
J gene: TRBJ1-5
D gene: TRBD1
clone size: few
V gene: TRBV10-3

CDR3 protein: CASGRAADEQFF
CDR3 DNA: TGTGCCAGCGGGAGGGCCGCGGATGAGCAGTTCTTC
J gene: TRBJ2-1
D gene: TRBD2
clone size: once
V gene: TRBV28

CDR3 protein: CASTSDRAYEQYF
CDR3 DNA: TGTGCCAGCACCTCCGACAGGGCCTACGAGCAGTACTTC
J gene: TRBJ2-7
D gene: TRBD1
clone size: -
V gene: TRBV27

CDR3 protein: CASSPLAGLLGAKNIQYF
CDR3 DNA: TGTGCCAGCTCACCATTAGCGGGACTACTCGGGGCCAAAAACATTCAGTACTTC
J gene: TRBJ2-4
D gene: TRBD2
clone size: -
V gene: TRBV18

CDR3 protein: CSAGTAGTDTQYF
CDR3 DNA: TGCAGCGCCGGGACAGCGGGCACAGATACGCAGTATTTT
J gene: TRBJ2-3
D gene: TRBD1
clone size: -
V gene: TRBV29-1

CDR3 protein: CASSSTHRESSYEQYF
CDR3 DNA: TGTGCCAGCAGTTCTACCCACAGGGAAAGCTCCTACGAGCAGTACTTC
J gene: TRBJ2-7
D gene: -
clone size: -
V gene: TRBV12-1

CDR3 protein: CASSGGRQETQYF
CDR3 DNA: TGTGCCAGCAGCGGAGGACGGCAAGAGACCCAGTACTTC
J gene: TRBJ2-5
D gene: -
clone size: once
V gene: TRBV11-3

CDR3 protein: CASGLVLGDHYEQYF
CDR3 DNA: TGTGCTAGTGGTTTGGTACTCGGGGATCACTACGAGCAGTACTTC
J gene: TRBJ2-7
D gene: -
clone size: -
V gene: TRBV12-5